This TCR beta chain was sequenced during a study of OX40 agonist ivuxolimab in advanced cancers. At the level of the study: In this cohort, patients received ivuxolimab, an agonistic anti-OX40 (CD134) antibody.

Collection of blood occurred at baseline, at cycle 4 day 1, and at cycle 7 day 1. General study results and limits: Within 6 weeks, CD4+ and CD8+ blood T cells expanded clonally at 0.1 to 3.0 mg/kg. Clonal expansion among partial responders at 0.1-3.0 mg/kg ranked near the lowest.

CDR3 length: 17 amino acids. Germline V gives CDR1 KGHSH, CDR2 LQKENI. After removal of 6 bases from V and 3 bases from J, the junction contained 14 bases not matched to a gene. A word on this clone: What it binds is not known.

Profiled with immunoSEQ multiplex PCR; TCRdb holds only in-frame clones, not every one. Of 52,000 or so clones listed, 84% were seen once; the top ten hold around 0.65%. The rearrangement links TRBV18 to TRBJ1-1; 9 bases align to TRBD1. This TCR derives from an adult with an advanced solid tumor such as melanoma, head and neck, liver or kidney cancer. This specimen was CD4+ or CD8+ T cells sorted from blood, taken in a trial of the OX40 agonist ivuxolimab. The CDR3 sequence is CASSSAATGGMDTEAFF. The CDR3 DNA is TGTGCCAGCTCTTCAGCCGCTACAGGGGGCATGGACACTGAAGCTTTCTTT.